The 9 T cell receptor beta chains listed next were all sequenced from one sample in a study of T cells in localized non-small cell lung cancer. Libraries were prepared by immunoSEQ multiplex PCR; TCRdb keeps only in-frame clonotypes and omits some of them. The sample has some 2,500 clones; around 26% are singletons. Material: lung tumor tissue, obtained before any cancer treatment. These receptors came from a male donor older than 55 with stage I lung adenocarcinoma.

This chain joins TRBV28 and TRBJ1-4, with TRBD1 matching 9 bases. The CDR3 runs 13 residues. CDR1 MDHEN and CDR2 SYDVKM come from the germline V gene. With 8 bases clipped from V and 10 bases from J, the junction kept 8 bases outside the gene matches. The CDR3 loop reads CASLRQGGRKLFF. CDR3 bases: TGTGCCAGCCTTAGACAGGGGGGAAGAAAACTGTTTTTT.

This clone is categorized as hyperexpanded. The gene calls are TRBV9 and TRBJ2-1, with D tentatively TRBD1 or TRBD2 (5 bases each). This CDR3 has 15 amino acids. Germline CDR1 and CDR2: SGDLS and YYNGEE. V was cut by 0 bases and J by 5 bases, with 12 bases left in between. For the CDR3, the DNA is TGTGCCAGCAGCGTAGGAGGGGCCGTGGACAATGAGCAGTTCTTC. Encoded protein: CASSVGGAVDNEQFF.

This chain uses TRBV28 with TRBJ1-4; D remains ambiguous. V lost 6 bases, J lost 4 bases, and 12 bases lay in between. The CDR3 sequence is 14 residues long. The germline CDR1 and CDR2 sequences are MDHEN and SYDVKM. The CDR3 here is CASSPAIVNEKLFF. As DNA, the CDR3 is TGTGCCAGCAGCCCCGCAATAGTTAATGAAAAACTGTTTTTT.

This chain links TRBV5-1 with TRBJ1-2, with no clear D. This CDR3 has 15 residues. Trimming removed 4 bases at V and 3 bases at J, with 16 bases between. CDR1 and CDR2 (germline): SGHRS, YFSETQ. Here the CDR3 reads CASSGIVSGYYGYTF. Written as DNA, the CDR3 is TGCGCCAGCAGCGGGATAGTCAGTGGTTACTATGGCTACACCTTC.

The chain has TRBV30 and TRBJ1-5; possibly TRBD1 for D (5 bases). CDR1 and CDR2 from the germline V gene are GTSNPN and SVGIG (reference sequence). Trimming removed 2 bases from V and 7 bases from J, with 12 bases in between. The CDR3 consists of 13 residues. Written as DNA, the CDR3 is TGTGCCTGGAGTCCCGGGGGGAGGCAGCCCCAGCATTTT. Residues: CAWSPGGRQPQHF.

The rearrangement links TRBV30 to TRBJ1-2, with D maybe TRBD1 (5 bases). CDR3 size: 12 residues. Trimming removed 7 bases from V and 8 bases from J, with 17 bases in between. Germline V gene lookup returns CDR1 GTSNPN and CDR2 SVGIG (reference sequence). CDR3 sequence: CAFVGWDGGYTF. The DNA of the CDR3 is TGTGCCTTTGTGGGATGGGACGGCGGCTACACCTTC.

The chain is built from TRBV28 and TRBJ1-5; tentatively, D is TRBD1 (6 bases). Trimming cost V 6 bases and J 4 bases, with 19 bases left between them. The germline V gene encodes CDR1 MDHEN and CDR2 SYDVKM. The CDR3 contains 16 residues. The CDR3 sequence is CASSQDSRPLNQPQHF. CDR3 bases: TGTGCCAGCAGCCAGGACAGCAGGCCTCTTAATCAGCCCCAGCATTTT.

This chain uses TRBV10-3 with TRBJ1-5; 8 bases are shared with TRBD1. Germline-derived CDR1 and CDR2 are ENHRY and SYGVKD. With 10 bases clipped from V and 3 bases from J, the junction kept 11 bases outside the gene matches. The CDR3 has 15 amino acids. The CDR3 DNA reads TGTGCCACCCTGGTCGGACAGGGCCTCAATCAGCCCCAGCATTTT. This sequence encodes CATLVGQGLNQPQHF.

V is TRBV15 and J is TRBJ2-7; TRBD1 agrees at 7 bases. The CDR3 loop spans 14 amino acids. V gave up 11 bases and J gave up 0 bases; unmatched junction bases: 10. CDR1 and CDR2 from the germline V gene are LNHNV and YYDKDF (reference sequence). CDR3 residues: CASLRGPFSYEQYF. CDR3 DNA sequence: TGTGCCTCACTGAGGGGGCCCTTCTCCTACGAGCAGTACTTC.